Presented here are 21 T cell receptor beta chains from one specimen sequenced in a study of OX40 agonist ivuxolimab in advanced cancers. Repertoires were generated with immunoSEQ multiplex PCR, while TCRdb's copy carries only in-frame clones and drops some. In the table there are about 29,000 clones, 75% to 85% of which are singletons. This sample comprised CD4+ or CD8+ T cells sorted from blood, obtained in a trial of the OX40 agonist ivuxolimab. Receptors were obtained from an adult with an advanced solid tumor such as melanoma, head and neck, liver or kidney cancer.

The chain combines TRBV28 with TRBJ1-1, with no clear D. Germline CDR1 is MDHEN and CDR2 is SYDVKM. The CDR3 sequence is 14 residues long. V lost 0 bases and J 1 base, leaving 6 bases between the germline ends. CDR3 DNA sequence: TGTGCCAGCAGTTTATGGGGGAGGAACACTGAAGCTTTCTTT. Its translation is CASSLWGRNTEAFF.

J is TRBJ2-7 and V is TRBV29-1; D could derive from TRBD1 or TRBD2 (5 bases each). V was clipped by 6 bases and J by 7 bases, with 10 bases between them. CDR1 is SQVTM, CDR2 ANQGSEA, per germline. CDR3 size: 10 residues. CDR3 amino acids: CSVGTQEQYF. The CDR3 DNA sequence: TGCAGCGTAGGGACCCAGGAGCAGTACTTC.

The chain joins TRBV5-4 to TRBJ2-6; D is unresolved. Germline loops: CDR1 SGHNT, CDR2 YYREEE (reference sequence). The V and J ends lost 4 bases and 4 bases respectively, with 21 bases between them. The CDR3 extends over 18 amino acids. CDR3 protein: CASSTRLVPGTGANVLTF. The CDR3 DNA is TGTGCCAGCAGCACTCGATTGGTGCCAGGCACCGGGGCCAACGTCCTGACTTTC.

The rearrangement joins TRBV5-5 to TRBJ1-2; D perhaps matches TRBD1 (5 bases). V was shortened by 2 bases and J by 0 bases, with 8 bases between the two germline ends. The CDR3 is made up of 14 amino acids. Germline CDR1 SGHKS, CDR2 YYEKEE (reference sequence). The CDR3 region has the DNA TGTGCCAGCAGCTTTACAGGTTCTAACTATGGCTACACCTTC. Translated: CASSFTGSNYGYTF.

This clone has a handful of counts. This sequence joins TRBV6-4 and TRBJ2-3, with D unclear. CDR1 is MRHNA and CDR2 is SNTAGT in the germline V gene. There are 14 residues in the CDR3. Trimming removed 2 bases at V and 2 bases at J, with 8 bases between. For the CDR3, the DNA is TGTGCCAGCAGTGACCGATCCGACACAGATACGCAGTATTTT. Translation gives CASSDRSDTDTQYF.

This chain connects TRBV11-2 to TRBJ2-2; TRBD2 aligns across 8 bases. From germline, CDR1 is SGHAT and CDR2 FQNNGV. The CDR3 loop spans 16 amino acids. The J segment lost 8 bases and the V segment lost 5 bases, leaving 13 bases of the junction unmatched. CDR3 sequence (DNA): TGTGCCAGCAGCCCGCCGGGGGGGGCGCCCAGGGGGGAGCTGTTTTTT. Residues: CASSPPGGAPRGELFF. Supplemented by reference TRBV11-2 and TRBJ2-2, the full variable domain reads EAGVAQSPRYKIIEKRQSVAFWCNPISGHATLYWYQQILGQGPKLLIQFQNNGVVDDSQLPKDRFSAERLKGVDSTLKIQPAKLEDSAVYLCASSPPGGAPRGELFFGEGSRLTVL.

This clone has just one count. The rearrangement links TRBV4-2 to TRBJ2-7; no clear D gene. This CDR3 has 14 residues. V gave up 1 base and J gave up 7 bases, with 14 bases separating them. Germline loops: CDR1 LGHNA, CDR2 YNFKEQ. CDR3 DNA sequence: TGTGCCAGCAGCCAAGGGGCGGCGGTCGCGGAGCAGTACTTC. As protein: CASSQGAAVAEQYF.

The chain has TRBV13 and TRBJ2-5; 8 positions match TRBD2. Germline assignment: CDR1 PRHDT and CDR2 FYEKMQ (reference sequence). The CDR3 length is 16 residues. Germline trimming cut 4 bases from V and 5 bases from J; bases unmatched to any gene: 12. This CDR3 reads CASSSPRRGAPETQYF. The CDR3 DNA sequence: TGTGCCAGCAGCTCCCCCCGGCGGGGGGCCCCGGAGACCCAGTACTTC.

The chain uses TRBV28 and TRBJ2-5, with D possibly being TRBD1 or TRBD2 (5 bases each). The germline V gene encodes CDR1 MDHEN and CDR2 SYDVKM. The CDR3 is made up of 18 amino acids. V lost 3 bases and J 2 bases, leaving 22 bases between the germline ends. The CDR3 region is CASSFWGIGVDVQETQYF. Written as DNA, the CDR3 is TGTGCCAGCAGTTTCTGGGGGATTGGCGTCGATGTTCAAGAGACCCAGTACTTC.

The V and J genes are TRBV6-5 and TRBJ2-7, with D perhaps matching TRBD1 or TRBD2 (5 bases each). Germline V CDR1 and CDR2: MNHEY, SVGAGI. Trimming left V 2 bases short and J 0 bases short, with 11 bases between. CDR3 length equals 15 residues. The CDR3 nucleotides read TGTGCCAGCAGTTACGGGGGATCGCCCTCCTACGAGCAGTACTTC. Its protein product is CASSYGGSPSYEQYF.

V and J are TRBV18 and TRBJ2-1, with TRBD2 matching over 11 bases. The CDR3 length is 15 residues. Germline CDR1 and CDR2: KGHSH and LQKENI. V was clipped by 3 bases and J by 4 bases; unmatched bases: 2. CDR3 nucleotides: TGTGCCAGCTCACCCGGGACTAGCGGTTACAATGAGCAGTTCTTC. This translates into CASSPGTSGYNEQFF.

V usage is TRBV10-3 and J usage is TRBJ1-6; D perhaps matches TRBD1 (5 bases). The ends were cut back, 2 bases at V and 7 bases at J, with 12 bases in the middle. Looked up from germline, CDR1 is ENHRY and CDR2 is SYGVKD. The CDR3 is made up of 15 amino acids. The CDR3: CAISEEGAGNSPLHF. For the CDR3, the DNA is TGTGCCATCAGTGAGGAAGGGGCGGGGAATTCACCCCTCCACTTT.

This sequence joins TRBV7-9 and TRBJ2-7; TRBD2 agrees at 9 bases. With V trimmed by 5 bases and J by 6 bases, 20 bases remained unmatched. Per germline, CDR1 SEHNR and CDR2 FQNEAQ (reference sequence). There are 18 residues in the CDR3. As DNA, the CDR3 is TGTGCCAGCAGCCCTCCGAGAGGAACAGCGGGGGGCTGGGGCGAGCAGTACTTC. Protein sequence: CASSPPRGTAGGWGEQYF.

This clone was seen only once. V is TRBV5-4 and J is TRBJ2-7, with 8 bases aligning to TRBD1. The V gene's germline CDR1 is SGHNT and CDR2 YYREEE (reference sequence). The CDR3 runs to 14 residues. V trimming: 4 bases; J trimming: 3 bases; junction bases outside the gene matches: 6. CDR3 loop: CASSPGQGGYEQYF. The CDR3 coding sequence is TGTGCCAGCAGCCCAGGACAGGGTGGCTACGAGCAGTACTTC.

The DNA of the CDR3 is TGTGCCAGCAGCTCAAGGGGGCTTCCCCATTATGGCTACACCTTC. The encoded protein is CASSSRGLPHYGYTF. This chain uses TRBV5-4 with TRBJ1-2; 7 bases agree with TRBD1. CDR1 and CDR2 (germline): SGHNT, YYREEE (reference sequence). Trimming removed 3 bases from V and 5 bases from J; junction bases left unmatched: 10. The CDR3 has 15 amino acids.

This CDR3 is CASSGSREGRRTGELFF. The CDR3 DNA is TGTGCCAGCAGCGGCTCGCGGGAGGGCCGAAGGACCGGGGAGCTGTTTTTT. The V and J genes are TRBV2 and TRBJ2-2, with 9 bases lining up with TRBD2. Germline CDR1 reads SNHLY; CDR2 reads FYNNEI. This CDR3 is built from 17 residues. Trimming took 6 bases from V and 5 from J; bases not matched to a gene: 13.

This clone has only one observation. The rearrangement uses TRBV4-1 and TRBJ2-5; 13 nucleotides agree with TRBD2. The V segment lost 0 bases and the J segment 4 bases; nucleotides outside the gene matches: 5. Germline loops: CDR1 MGHRA, CDR2 YSYEKL. CDR3 length: 17 amino acids. Written as DNA, the CDR3 is TGCGCCAGCAGCCAAGATAGACTAGCGGGAGGTGGAGAGACCCAGTACTTC. It codes for CASSQDRLAGGGETQYF.

The chain is built from TRBV5-1 and TRBJ2-7; possible D gene TRBD1, 6 bases. The CDR3 spans 13 residues. CDR1 and CDR2 from the germline V gene are SGHRS and YFSETQ. Trimming pared 4 bases from V and 3 bases from J, leaving 11 bases between. The CDR3 is CASSPGQYYEQYF. The CDR3 bases are TGCGCCAGCAGCCCCGGACAGTACTACGAGCAGTACTTC.

The chain has TRBV10-3 and TRBJ2-5, with 11 bases fitting TRBD2. V shed 3 bases and J 2 bases; nucleotides not matched to a gene: 2. Per the germline V gene, CDR1 is ENHRY and CDR2 is SYGVKD. CDR3 size: 15 residues. Here the CDR3 DNA reads TGTGCCATCAGTGATCTAGCGGGGGGACAAGAGACCCAGTACTTC. Translated: CAISDLAGGQETQYF.

The chain employs TRBV27 and TRBJ2-7, with 7 bases fitting TRBD1. Germline V lookup: CDR1 MNHEY, CDR2 SMNVEV (reference sequence). This CDR3 has 12 amino acids. V shed 6 bases, J shed 2 bases, and the junction held 1 base outside the gene matches. CDR3 sequence reads: CASRTGTYEQYF. The CDR3 region has the DNA TGTGCCAGCAGGACAGGGACCTACGAGCAGTACTTC.

This clone was counted a few times. This chain uses TRBV15 with TRBJ2-7, with TRBD2 matching over 8 bases. Looked up from germline, CDR1 is LNHNV and CDR2 is YYDKDF (reference sequence). Germline trimming cut 2 bases from V and 5 bases from J; bases unmatched to any gene: 8. The length of the CDR3 is 15 residues. The CDR3 sequence is CATSRSRGGTDEQYF. The CDR3 DNA reads as TGTGCCACCAGCAGATCCCGCGGGGGGACCGACGAGCAGTACTTC.